A selection of T cell receptor beta chains follows, all from one sample in a study of cytomegalovirus exposure and HLA in healthy donors. The data were produced by immunoSEQ multiplex PCR, yet TCRdb's version contains in-frame clones alone and is incomplete. Of hundreds of thousands of clones listed, 70% to 90% are singletons. The specimen sequenced was PBMCs. These receptors were taken from a woman aged 18-29 years in good health and CMV-seronegative. Each CDR3 is given with its conserved first and last residue. Fields, in order: D gene, V gene, J gene, clone size, CDR3 DNA, CDR3 protein. D genes are given only for firm matches. For some rows the clone size is stated as once, few or many, or as a class when expanded; others skip it.

d_gene: .
v_gene: TRBV9
j_gene: TRBJ2-7
abundance: .
CDR3nt: TGTGCCAGCAGCGTAGATGGAGGGGCCAACCCCAGGCAGTACTTC
CDR3aa: CASSVDGGANPRQYF

d_gene: .
v_gene: TRBV27
j_gene: TRBJ2-7
abundance: few
CDR3nt: TGTGCCAGCAGTTTGGCCGTCACAGGGAACGAGCAGCACTTC
CDR3aa: CASSLAVTGNEQHF

d_gene: .
v_gene: TRBV4-2
j_gene: TRBJ2-3
abundance: once
CDR3nt: TGTGCCAGCAGCCAAGATAGCCCCACAGATACGCAGTATTTT
CDR3aa: CASSQDSPTDTQYF

d_gene: .
v_gene: TRBV10-3
j_gene: TRBJ2-7
abundance: .
CDR3nt: TGTGCCGTTAGGACAACTATTTCCTACGAGCAGTACTTC
CDR3aa: CAVRTTISYEQYF

d_gene: TRBD2
v_gene: TRBV18
j_gene: TRBJ2-3
abundance: .
CDR3nt: TGTGCCAGCTCACCACCGGGACTACCTGGGACAGATACGCAGTATTTT
CDR3aa: CASSPPGLPGTDTQYF

d_gene: TRBD2
v_gene: TRBV5-1
j_gene: TRBJ2-1
abundance: .
CDR3nt: TGCGCCAGCAGCTTGGGCGGGGGGAGCTCCTACAATGAGCAGTTCTTC
CDR3aa: CASSLGGGSSYNEQFF

d_gene: TRBD1
v_gene: TRBV27
j_gene: TRBJ2-3
abundance: .
CDR3nt: TGTGCCAGCAGTCCATCGACAGGGGGAACAGATACGCAGTATTTT
CDR3aa: CASSPSTGGTDTQYF

d_gene: .
v_gene: TRBV28
j_gene: TRBJ1-2
abundance: .
CDR3nt: TGTGCCAGCAGCCCATCCGGGACTTATGGCTACACCTTC
CDR3aa: CASSPSGTYGYTF

d_gene: TRBD1
v_gene: TRBV28
j_gene: TRBJ1-5
abundance: .
CDR3nt: TGTGCCAGCACTCAGGGACAGGGGGGCCTTTATAGCAATCAGCCCCAGCATTTT
CDR3aa: CASTQGQGGLYSNQPQHF

d_gene: TRBD2
v_gene: TRBV27
j_gene: TRBJ2-1
abundance: .
CDR3nt: TGTGCCAGCAGTGGCCTCCGAGGGACTAGCGGGAGTCATGAGCAGTTCTTC
CDR3aa: CASSGLRGTSGSHEQFF

d_gene: .
v_gene: TRBV18
j_gene: TRBJ2-7
abundance: few
CDR3nt: TGTGCCAGCTCCCCAGGTTCAGGCGAGCAGTACTTC
CDR3aa: CASSPGSGEQYF

d_gene: .
v_gene: TRBV5-1
j_gene: TRBJ1-2
abundance: .
CDR3nt: TGCGCCAGCAGCTTGGCGGGGTGGGGCTACACCTTC
CDR3aa: CASSLAGWGYTF

d_gene: TRBD2
v_gene: TRBV6-1
j_gene: TRBJ2-3
abundance: .
CDR3nt: TGTGCCAGCAGTGCTACCTCTAGCGGGGGGACAACAGATACGCAGTATTTT
CDR3aa: CASSATSSGGTTDTQYF

d_gene: .
v_gene: TRBV5-1
j_gene: TRBJ2-1
abundance: once
CDR3nt: TGCGCCAGCAGCTTGCTGGCGGGTGAGCAGTTCTTC
CDR3aa: CASSLLAGEQFF

d_gene: .
v_gene: TRBV27
j_gene: TRBJ2-5
abundance: .
CDR3nt: TGTGCCAGCAGTTTAAAGTGGGGCGAGACCCAGTACTTC
CDR3aa: CASSLKWGETQYF